This T cell receptor beta chain was identified during a study of PD-L1 blockade in urothelial cancer. Study in general: Previous chemotherapy exposure amounted to 0 to 3 regimens for patients. Analysis of the blood was performed 3 weeks (second dose) and 6 weeks after treatment start. Study-wide points: A below-median TCR clonality in blood before treatment predicted better survival.

The time point here: pretreatment peripheral blood. Individual patients had between 1 and 8 samples, taken pretreatment and on-treatment. TCRdb's copy holds only in-frame clones and misses some; the assay was immunoSEQ multiplex PCR. This sample has 70,000 or so clones, with almost 90% found just once. Details on this clone: Its antigen is undetermined.

From germline, CDR1 is SGHRS and CDR2 YFSETQ. V lost 5 bases and J lost 7, with 19 bases in between. The CDR3 is made up of 15 amino acids. The gene calls are TRBV5-1 and TRBJ1-5; D is perhaps TRBD1 (5 bases). The sequence came from a man aged 65 to 85 with urothelial cancer. The sample here was PBMCs, taken around atezolizumab (anti-PD-L1) treatment. The CDR3, as DNA: TGCGCCAGCAGACCGGGACTCCAGGGTGGGCAGCCCCAGCATTTT. Translating it yields CASRPGLQGGQPQHF.